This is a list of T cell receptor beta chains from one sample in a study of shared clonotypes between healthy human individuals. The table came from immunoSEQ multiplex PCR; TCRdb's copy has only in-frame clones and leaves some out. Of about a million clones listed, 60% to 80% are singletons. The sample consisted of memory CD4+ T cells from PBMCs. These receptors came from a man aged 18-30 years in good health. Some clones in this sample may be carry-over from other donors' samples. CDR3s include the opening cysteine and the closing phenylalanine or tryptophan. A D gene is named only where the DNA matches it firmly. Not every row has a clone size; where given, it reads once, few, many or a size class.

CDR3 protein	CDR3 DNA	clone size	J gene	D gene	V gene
CASSLQGAAYEQYF	TGCGCCAGTAGCCTTCAGGGGGCGGCCTACGAGCAGTACTTC	NA	TRBJ2-7	TRBD1	TRBV5-1
CASRWGTSGRAFYNEQFF	TGCGCCAGCAGATGGGGGACTAGCGGGAGGGCCTTCTACAATGAGCAGTTCTTC	NA	TRBJ2-1	TRBD2	TRBV10-2
CASSFRPDRGPYEQYF	TGTGCCAGCAGTTTCCGCCCGGACAGGGGGCCCTACGAGCAGTACTTC	NA	TRBJ2-7	TRBD1	TRBV27
CASSLSLAGAYNEQFF	TGTGCCAGCAGCTTATCCCTAGCGGGGGCGTACAATGAGCAGTTCTTC	NA	TRBJ2-1	TRBD2	TRBV7-9
CASIDSRAGGTEAFF	TGTGCCAGTATAGACTCACGGGCGGGTGGCACTGAAGCTTTCTTT	NA	TRBJ1-1	NA	TRBV28
CASSLIDNPSYEQYF	TGCGCCAGCAGCTTGATAGACAACCCGTCCTACGAGCAGTACTTC	NA	TRBJ2-7	NA	TRBV5-1
CASSQGGEQFF	TGCGCCAGCAGCCAAGGAGGTGAGCAGTTCTTC	NA	TRBJ2-1	NA	TRBV4-3
CASSPGQAKGYGYTF	TGCGCCAGCAGCCCGGGACAGGCGAAGGGCTATGGCTACACCTTC	NA	TRBJ1-2	TRBD1	TRBV5-1
CASSFLGAKAEAFF	TGTGCCAGCAGTTTTCTGGGGGCGAAGGCTGAAGCTTTCTTT	NA	TRBJ1-1	NA	TRBV28
CASSIGLAGGKGNTGELFF	TGTGCCAGTAGTATCGGACTAGCGGGAGGAAAGGGGAACACCGGGGAGCTGTTTTTT	NA	TRBJ2-2	TRBD2	TRBV19
CASSFRVAGLYTEAFF	TGTGCCAGCAGCTTTAGAGTGGCAGGGCTTTACACTGAAGCTTTCTTT	NA	TRBJ1-1	NA	TRBV7-8
CASSPRQGAREKLFF	TGTGCCAGCAGCCCCAGACAGGGGGCGCGTGAAAAACTGTTTTTT	NA	TRBJ1-4	TRBD1	TRBV7-7
CASSQLQRSSYNEQFF	TGCGCCAGCAGCCAACTACAGCGGAGCTCCTACAATGAGCAGTTCTTC	NA	TRBJ2-1	NA	TRBV4-3
CASNIAGGSYEQYF	TGTGCCAGCAACATTGCGGGGGGGTCCTACGAGCAGTACTTC	NA	TRBJ2-7	TRBD2	TRBV2
CASSFGGLYEQYF	TGTGCCAGCAGCTTCGGGGGGCTCTACGAGCAGTACTTC	NA	TRBJ2-7	NA	TRBV7-2
CASSYAAGAYEQYF	TGTGCCAGCAGTTACGCGGCAGGGGCCTACGAGCAGTACTTC	once	TRBJ2-7	NA	TRBV6-5
CASSFQGRLLMNTEAFF	TGTGCCAGCAGTTTTCAGGGGCGCCTCTTAATGAACACTGAAGCTTTCTTT	NA	TRBJ1-1	NA	TRBV28
CASSLARFKRDTQYF	TGTGCCAGCAGCTTAGCGAGATTTAAAAGAGATACGCAGTATTTT	NA	TRBJ2-3	NA	TRBV7-8
CSVSTGTHRNEQFF	TGCAGCGTTAGTACAGGGACACATCGGAATGAGCAGTTCTTC	once	TRBJ2-1	NA	TRBV29-1
CAVGGNTGELFF	TGTGCCGTAGGTGGCAACACCGGGGAGCTGTTTTTT	NA	TRBJ2-2	NA	TRBV7-9
CASSLGRQGEKGYSGYTF	TGCGCCAGCAGCTTGGGTCGACAGGGGGAGAAGGGTTATTCTGGCTACACCTTC	NA	TRBJ1-2	TRBD1	TRBV5-1
CASSVDPASNTGELFF	TGTGCCAGCAGCGTAGATCCAGCGTCGAACACCGGGGAGCTGTTTTTT	NA	TRBJ2-2	NA	TRBV9
CASCGPGANVLTF	TGTGCCAGCTGTGGGCCTGGGGCCAACGTCCTGACTTTC	NA	TRBJ2-6	NA	TRBV25-1
CASSLGTEITGELFF	TGCGCCAGCAGCTTAGGGACGGAAATCACCGGGGAGCTGTTTTTT	NA	TRBJ2-2	NA	TRBV5-1
CASSSRDRENLDQPQHF	TGTGCCAGCAGTTCCCGGGACAGGGAAAATTTGGATCAGCCCCAGCATTTT	NA	TRBJ1-5	TRBD1	TRBV6-4
CATSRLDRVDNEQFF	TGTGCCACCAGCAGACTGGACAGGGTGGACAATGAGCAGTTCTTC	once	TRBJ2-1	TRBD1	TRBV15
CASSTTGTGTYEQYF	TGCGCCAGCAGCACAACCGGGACAGGGACATACGAGCAGTACTTC	NA	TRBJ2-7	TRBD1	TRBV5-1
CASSLEAGKGNEQFF	TGTGCCAGCAGCTTAGAAGCGGGAAAGGGCAATGAGCAGTTCTTC	NA	TRBJ2-1	TRBD2	TRBV7-2
CASSYGTGANVLTF	TGTGCCAGCAGTTACGGGACCGGGGCCAACGTCCTGACTTTC	few	TRBJ2-6	NA	TRBV6-5
CASSQDSYEQYF	TGTGCCAGCAGCCAAGACAGTTACGAGCAGTACTTC	once	TRBJ2-7	NA	TRBV5-4
CASSTYKEKLFF	TGTGCCAGCAGCACGTACAAAGAAAAACTGTTTTTT	NA	TRBJ1-4	NA	TRBV7-2
CASSWGDKTGGYTF	TGCGCCAGCAGCTGGGGGGACAAGACGGGTGGCTACACCTTC	few	TRBJ1-2	NA	TRBV5-1
CSADKFQETQYF	TGCAGCGCCGACAAGTTCCAAGAGACCCAGTACTTC	NA	TRBJ2-5	NA	TRBV29-1
CASSAGLGTDTQYF	TGTGCCAGTAGTGCAGGGCTGGGCACAGATACGCAGTATTTT	NA	TRBJ2-3	NA	TRBV19
CASRGLRGRDQPQHF	TGTGCCAGCCGAGGCCTTAGGGGGCGGGATCAGCCCCAGCATTTT	NA	TRBJ1-5	TRBD1	TRBV2
CASSQARASTQYF	TGCGCCAGCAGCCAAGCCCGGGCCTCTACGCAGTATTTT	once	TRBJ2-3	NA	TRBV4-1
CASSYGGEQFF	TGTGCCAGCAGTTACGGCGGTGAGCAGTTCTTC	NA	TRBJ2-1	NA	TRBV6-6
CASSANAQRDTQYF	TGTGCCAGCAGCGCAAACGCACAGAGAGATACGCAGTATTTT	few	TRBJ2-3	NA	TRBV28
CASTVDQETQYF	TGCGCCAGCACCGTTGACCAGGAGACCCAGTACTTC	NA	TRBJ2-5	NA	TRBV5-1
CASSYTSGKPDTQYF	TGTGCCAGCAGTTACACTAGCGGGAAGCCAGATACGCAGTATTTT	once	TRBJ2-3	TRBD2	TRBV6-5
CASSPQVEAFF	TGTGCCAGCAGCCCGCAAGTTGAAGCTTTCTTT	NA	TRBJ1-1	NA	TRBV7-2
CAWSVSAAAYSNQPQHF	TGTGCCTGGAGTGTTTCTGCGGCAGCTTATAGCAATCAGCCCCAGCATTTT	NA	TRBJ1-5	NA	TRBV30
CASSLIPGPGELFF	TGCGCCAGCAGCCTGATACCCGGGCCCGGGGAGCTGTTTTTT	NA	TRBJ2-2	NA	TRBV5-1
CASSFPTGELFF	TGTGCCAGCAGCTTTCCCACCGGGGAGCTGTTTTTT	NA	TRBJ2-2	NA	TRBV7-9
CASRGGGYSNQPQHF	TGTGCCAGCAGGGGGGGCGGATATAGCAATCAGCCCCAGCATTTT	few	TRBJ1-5	NA	TRBV28
CASSTRGPSYEQYF	TGTGCCAGCAGTACCAGGGGGCCTTCCTACGAGCAGTACTTC	NA	TRBJ2-7	TRBD1	TRBV6-5
CASSLVRATGEQFF	TGTGCCAGCAGCTTAGTGCGGGCCACGGGGGAGCAGTTCTTC	once	TRBJ2-1	NA	TRBV7-2
CASSIKGSGYTF	TGTGCCAGTAGTATTAAGGGTTCTGGCTACACCTTC	NA	TRBJ1-2	NA	TRBV19
CASSSQTSGRGATGELFF	TGCGCCAGCAGCTCCCAGACTAGCGGGAGGGGGGCCACCGGGGAGCTGTTTTTT	NA	TRBJ2-2	TRBD2	TRBV5-1
CAWSKPGSNGYTF	TGTGCCTGGAGTAAACCGGGTTCCAATGGCTACACCTTC	NA	TRBJ1-2	NA	TRBV30
CAFYREATREYGYTF	TGTGCCTTCTACCGGGAGGCGACTCGAGAATATGGCTACACCTTC	NA	TRBJ1-2	NA	TRBV30
CASSPRGRSYEQYF	TGTGCCAGCAGCCCGAGGGGTAGGTCCTACGAGCAGTACTTC	NA	TRBJ2-7	NA	TRBV2
CSARIVGYTF	TGCAGTGCTAGAATCGTCGGCTACACCTTC	NA	TRBJ1-2	NA	TRBV20-1
CASSPGQGFSEQYF	TGTGCCAGCAGCCCGGGACAGGGGTTTAGCGAGCAGTACTTC	NA	TRBJ2-7	TRBD1	TRBV7-3